This record looks at one TCR beta chain sequence and its context. One entry per CDR3 protein, called by TCRdb with MiXCR from the 5' RACE reads. The sample has about 300,000 distinct CDR3 sequences, about 12% seen once. This sample was included in a study of identical twins. Germline V gene sequence: CDR1 SGHAT, CDR2 FQDESV (reference sequence). CDR3 length equals 18 residues. The ends were cut back, 5 bases at V and 2 bases at J, with 24 bases in the middle. The donors were all healthy and Caucasian. Separately, the same data were catalogued under a study of yellow fever vaccine responses in identical twins.

This TCR derives from a woman under 30 in good health. Sequenced material: CD8+ T cells sorted from blood. V usage is TRBV11-1 and J usage is TRBJ1-1, with a weak D call TRBD1 (6 bases). CDR3 in amino acids: CASSPLGTGGWTNTEAFF. The CDR3 DNA sequence: TGTGCCAGCAGCCCCCTCGGAACGGGGGGCTGGACAAACACTGAAGCTTTCTTT.